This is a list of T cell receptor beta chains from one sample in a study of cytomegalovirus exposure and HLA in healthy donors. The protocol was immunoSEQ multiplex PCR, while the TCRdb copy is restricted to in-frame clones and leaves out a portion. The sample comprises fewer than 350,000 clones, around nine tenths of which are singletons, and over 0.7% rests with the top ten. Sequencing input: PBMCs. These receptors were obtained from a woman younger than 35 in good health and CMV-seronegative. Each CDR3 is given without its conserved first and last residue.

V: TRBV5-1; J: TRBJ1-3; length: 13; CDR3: ASSLGPGESGTIY
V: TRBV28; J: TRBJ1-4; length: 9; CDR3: ASSSNEKLF
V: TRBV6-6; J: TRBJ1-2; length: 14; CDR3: ASAPSRDSFNYGYT
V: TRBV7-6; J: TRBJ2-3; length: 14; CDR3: ASSFSGTPLTDTQY
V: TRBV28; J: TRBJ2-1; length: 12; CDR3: ASSLDRGLDEQF
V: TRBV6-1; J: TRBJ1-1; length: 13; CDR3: ASSGLVRVGTEAF
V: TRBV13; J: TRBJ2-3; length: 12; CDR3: ASSYRGGVDTQY
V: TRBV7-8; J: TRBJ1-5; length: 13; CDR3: ASREDRVGHQPQH
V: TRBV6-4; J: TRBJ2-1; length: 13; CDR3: ASSTGQGAQDEQF
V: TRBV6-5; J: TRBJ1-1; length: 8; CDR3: ASGASEAF
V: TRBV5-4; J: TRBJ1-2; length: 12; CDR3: ASSLQGEAYGYT
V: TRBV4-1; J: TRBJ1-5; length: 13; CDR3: ASSQESQGYQPQH
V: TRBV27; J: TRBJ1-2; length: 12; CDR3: ASSFAGANYGYT
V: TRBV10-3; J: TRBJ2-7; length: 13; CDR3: AISVPGSSSYEQY
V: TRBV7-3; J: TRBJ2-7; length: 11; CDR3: ASSLTRDHEQY
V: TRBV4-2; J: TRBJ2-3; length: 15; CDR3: ASSQDFSGTSTDTQY
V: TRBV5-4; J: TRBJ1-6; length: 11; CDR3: ASSWTGNSPLH
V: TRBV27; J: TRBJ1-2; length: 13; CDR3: ASSLIQGAFDGYT
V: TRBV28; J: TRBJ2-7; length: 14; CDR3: ASRPTGTGGLYEQY
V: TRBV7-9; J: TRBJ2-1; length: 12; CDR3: ASSTGLANNEQF
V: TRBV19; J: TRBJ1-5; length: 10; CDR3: ASSIAEGPQH
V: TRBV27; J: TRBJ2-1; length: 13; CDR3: ASSLAGGLYNEQF
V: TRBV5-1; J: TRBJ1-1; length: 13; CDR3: ASSTGQGLGTEAF
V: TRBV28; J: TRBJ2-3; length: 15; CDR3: ASSLWARDSGTDTQY
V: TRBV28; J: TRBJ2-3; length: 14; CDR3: ASSPAVGQGTDTQY
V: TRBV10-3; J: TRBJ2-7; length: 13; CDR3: ATTPLRLADYEQY
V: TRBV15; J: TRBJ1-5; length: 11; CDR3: ATSRVLVEPQH
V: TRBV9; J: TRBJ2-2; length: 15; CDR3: ASSGRHRGQAPGELF
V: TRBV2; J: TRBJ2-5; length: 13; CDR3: ASSVSSGKQETQY
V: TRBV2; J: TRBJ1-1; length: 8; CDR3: ASSGTSAF
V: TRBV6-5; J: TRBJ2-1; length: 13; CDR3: ASSGERATYNEQF
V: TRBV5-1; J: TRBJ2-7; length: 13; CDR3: ASSPREGLTGEQY
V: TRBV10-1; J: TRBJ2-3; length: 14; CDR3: ASSDRAGGPPDTQY
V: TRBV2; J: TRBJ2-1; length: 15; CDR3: ASSAGTSGRVGNEQF
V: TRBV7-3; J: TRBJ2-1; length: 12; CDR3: ASSPTTGSWEQF
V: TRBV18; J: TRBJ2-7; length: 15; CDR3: ASSPLRTGVGSYEQY
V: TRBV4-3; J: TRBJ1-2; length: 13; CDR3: ASSQGDRAQSGYT
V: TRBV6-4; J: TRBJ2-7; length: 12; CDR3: ASCVASDTYEQY
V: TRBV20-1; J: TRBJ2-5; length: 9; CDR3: SARALETQY
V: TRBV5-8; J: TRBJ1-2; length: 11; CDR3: ASSLQGYYGYT
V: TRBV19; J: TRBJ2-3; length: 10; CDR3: ASSEGTDTQY
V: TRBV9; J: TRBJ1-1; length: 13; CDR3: ASSNKDRGPTEAF
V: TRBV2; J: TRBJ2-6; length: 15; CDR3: ASRIRDRETGANVLT
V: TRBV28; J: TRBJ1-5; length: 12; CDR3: ASSLYRQNQPQH
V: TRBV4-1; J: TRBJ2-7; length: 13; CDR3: ASSQERAGSYEQY
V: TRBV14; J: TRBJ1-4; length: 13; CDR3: ASSQEGEGNEKLF
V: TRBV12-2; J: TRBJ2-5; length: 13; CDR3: ASRLAQGRGETQY
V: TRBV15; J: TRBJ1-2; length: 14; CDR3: ATSSPGAGVGYGYT